Listed here is a single T cell receptor beta chain. The antigen remains unidentified. Germline V CDR1 and CDR2: SNHLY, FYNNEI. Germline trimming cut 8 bases from V and 5 bases from J; bases unmatched to any gene: 5. The CDR3 is 13 amino acids. The PCR had 60 Vbeta and 13 Jbeta primers. Sequencing used immunoSEQ multiplex PCR; TCRdb keeps in-frame clones, though not all of them. The sample carries roughly 120,000 clones, roughly four fifths recorded once. The data derive from a study of cytomegalovirus exposure and HLA in healthy donors. Background on the study: HLA-typed donors were the source of roughly 85 million unique TCRs held in an early data release. Study outcomes and limitations: Both high specificity and high sensitivity reportedly marked the classifier's diagnosis of cytomegalovirus status. Across donors, most TCRs were seen rarely, yet some public ones were widespread.

The chain recombines TRBV2 with TRBJ2-3; 9 nucleotides line up with TRBD1. The sequence was collected from a man aged 50 or older in good health and CMV-seronegative. Sample: PBMCs. In DNA form, the CDR3 reads TGTGCCAGCGCGACAGGGGGGGGAGATACGCAGTATTTT. Its translation is CASATGGGDTQYF.